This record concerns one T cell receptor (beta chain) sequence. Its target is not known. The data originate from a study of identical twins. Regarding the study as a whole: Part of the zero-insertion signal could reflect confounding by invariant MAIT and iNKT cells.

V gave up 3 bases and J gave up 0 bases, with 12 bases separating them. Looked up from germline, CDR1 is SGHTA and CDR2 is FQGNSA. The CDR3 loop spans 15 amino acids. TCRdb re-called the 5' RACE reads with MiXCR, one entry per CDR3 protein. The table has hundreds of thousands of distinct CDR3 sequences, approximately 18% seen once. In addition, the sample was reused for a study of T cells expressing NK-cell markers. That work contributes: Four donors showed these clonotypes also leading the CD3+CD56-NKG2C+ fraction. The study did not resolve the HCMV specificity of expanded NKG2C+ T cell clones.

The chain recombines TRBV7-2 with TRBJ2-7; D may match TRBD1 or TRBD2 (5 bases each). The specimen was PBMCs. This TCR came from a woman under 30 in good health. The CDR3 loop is CASSFGDGSSYEQYF. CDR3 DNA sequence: TGTGCCAGCAGCTTTGGGGACGGAAGCTCCTACGAGCAGTACTTC.